The text below deals with one T cell receptor (beta chain). Its cognate antigen is unknown. The data are from a study of a mutant IDH1 vaccine in newly diagnosed glioma. Study in general: In some groups vaccination began 4-6 weeks post-radiotherapy; others received it with temozolomide. Findings and caveats of the study: Top peripheral T cell clonotype shifts appeared unrelated to pseudoprogression.

TCRdb keeps only in-frame clones here, not all; method: immunoSEQ multiplex PCR. The data contain 60,000 or so clones, over 80% of them seen just once; the ten biggest clones take up about 5%. Time point reported: week 5, during vaccination. Every vaccination contained 300 ug of the mutant IDH1 20-mer peptide and was paired with topical imiquimod. Patients carried new grade 3 or 4 IDH1-mutant astrocytomas lacking nuclear ATRX. Germline V gene sequence: CDR1 ENHRY, CDR2 SYGVKD. This CDR3 has 14 residues. Trimming took 4 bases from V and 4 from J; bases not matched to a gene: 1. The material was PBMCs, obtained from a glioma patient whose treatment included an IDH1 peptide vaccine. The sequence came from a woman between 40 and 50 years old with glioma. V gene TRBV10-3 combines with J gene TRBJ1-5, with 10 nucleotides matching TRBD1. As DNA, the CDR3 is TGTGCCATCAGTGGGACAGGGGGTAATCAGCCCCAGCATTTT. Translating it yields CAISGTGGNQPQHF.